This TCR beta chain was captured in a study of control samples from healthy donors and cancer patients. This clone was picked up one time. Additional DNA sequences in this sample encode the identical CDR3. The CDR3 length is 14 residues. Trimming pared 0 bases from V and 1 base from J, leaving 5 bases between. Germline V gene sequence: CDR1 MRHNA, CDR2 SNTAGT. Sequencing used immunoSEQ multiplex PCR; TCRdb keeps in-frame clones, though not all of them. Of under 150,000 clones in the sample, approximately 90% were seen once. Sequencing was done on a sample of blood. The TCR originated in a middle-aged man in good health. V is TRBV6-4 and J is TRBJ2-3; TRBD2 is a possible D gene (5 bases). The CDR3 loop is CASSDSGGTDTQYF. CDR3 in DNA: TGTGCCAGCAGTGACTCGGGAGGCACAGATACGCAGTATTTT.